The 26 T cell receptor beta chains listed next were all sequenced from one sample in a study of T cell clonotyping in hematopoietic cell transplantation. Profiling relied on immunoSEQ multiplex PCR, and the TCRdb table lists in-frame clones only, not all of them. This table holds 9,000 to 13,000 clones, around 79% found once. The sample in question was PBMCs, obtained 30 days after allogeneic stem cell transplant. The origin of the receptors is a female patient aged 40-50 years who had an allogeneic stem cell transplant from a related donor, so T cells may come from the graft donor. Some clones in this sample may be carry-over from other donors' samples.

The genes are TRBV30 and TRBJ2-3; 7 bases are a match to TRBD2. The CDR3 extends over 16 amino acids. The germline gives CDR1 GTSNPN, CDR2 SVGIG (reference sequence). V lost 0 bases, J lost 3 bases, and 9 bases stayed unmatched. DNA of the CDR3: TGTGCCTGGAGTGTACTCTGGGAGGGGAGGACAGATACGCAGTATTTT. Encoded protein: CAWSVLWEGRTDTQYF.

The chain combines TRBV7-2 with TRBJ1-5, with a possible D match to TRBD1 (6 bases). The germline V gene encodes CDR1 SGHTA and CDR2 FQGNSA. The length of the CDR3 is 17 residues. With 1 base removed from V and 4 bases from J, the gap between germline ends came to 17 bases. The CDR3 protein is CASSLVGMGARNQPQHF. The CDR3 DNA sequence: TGTGCCAGCAGCTTAGTTGGAATGGGGGCGCGGAATCAGCCCCAGCATTTT.

This chain uses TRBV5-1 with TRBJ2-7; TRBD1 aligns across 9 bases. The ends lost 3 bases at V and 5 bases at J; junction bases unmatched: 9. The CDR3 covers 15 residues. Germline V gives CDR1 SGHRS, CDR2 YFSETQ. The CDR3 region is CASSSPGQGQHEQYF. CDR3 in DNA: TGCGCCAGCAGCTCCCCCGGACAGGGGCAGCACGAGCAGTACTTC.

This chain joins TRBV5-1 and TRBJ2-2, with no clear D. The germline gives CDR1 SGHRS, CDR2 YFSETQ. The germline V and J ends were trimmed by 4 bases and 6 bases, with 19 bases remaining between them. The CDR3 is made up of 16 amino acids. The CDR3 is CASSVGWRNSPGELFF. CDR3 DNA: TGCGCCAGCAGCGTCGGTTGGCGCAATTCCCCCGGGGAGCTGTTTTTT. Drawing the rest from reference TRBV5-1 and TRBJ2-2, the complete variable domain is KAGVTQTPRYLIKTRGQQVTLSCSPISGHRSVSWYQQTPGQGLQFLFEYFSETQRNKGNFPGRFSGRQFSNSRSEMNVSTLELGDSALYLCASSVGWRNSPGELFFGEGSRLTVL.

This clone has just a few counts. J is TRBJ2-2 and V is TRBV11-3, with D perhaps matching TRBD2 (5 bases). V dropped 5 bases and J dropped 1 base, with 11 bases sitting between them. CDR3 length: 15 amino acids. CDR1 SGHNT and CDR2 YENEEA come from the germline V gene. The DNA for the CDR3 is TGTGCCAGCAGCCAAGGACTTATGAACACCGGGGAGCTGTTTTTT. It specifies CASSQGLMNTGELFF.

The chain has TRBV7-2 and TRBJ2-5; D assignment may be TRBD1 or TRBD2 (5 bases each). The germline V and J ends were trimmed by 5 bases and 5 bases, with 15 bases remaining between them. CDR1 and CDR2 (germline): SGHTA, FQGNSA. CDR3 length: 14 residues. This CDR3 is CASSRGGREETQYF. The CDR3 region has the DNA TGTGCCAGCAGCCGGGGCGGCAGGGAGGAGACCCAGTACTTC.

The V and J genes are TRBV27 and TRBJ2-7; D gene uncertain. CDR3 length: 13 amino acids. Trimming cost V 3 bases and J 5 bases, with 11 bases left between them. CDR1 is MNHEY, CDR2 SMNVEV, per germline (reference sequence). The CDR3 DNA reads TGTGCCAGCAGTTTGCAGGTCGGAAACGAGCAGTACTTC. Translation: CASSLQVGNEQYF.

This clone was recorded a few times. The V and J genes are TRBV19 and TRBJ1-6; 7 nucleotides line up with TRBD1. CDR3 length equals 15 residues. Germline V gene lookup returns CDR1 LNHDA and CDR2 SQIVND (reference sequence). The V gene end was trimmed by 3 bases and the J gene end by 5 bases; junction bases not matched to a gene: 4. Here the CDR3 DNA reads TGTGCCAGTAGTATCCGGGACAGTGATAATTCACCCCTCCACTTT. It translates to CASSIRDSDNSPLHF.

The CDR3 loop is CASSLSRGYEQYF. The CDR3 DNA follows: TGTGCCAGCAGTTTATCGAGAGGCTACGAGCAGTACTTC. V gene TRBV27 combines with J gene TRBJ2-7, with no clear D. The CDR3 totals 13 residues. V was cut by 0 bases and J by 3 bases, with 6 bases left in between. The germline V gene has CDR1 MNHEY and CDR2 SMNVEV (reference sequence).

The chain uses TRBV29-1 and TRBJ2-5, with 10 bases matching TRBD2. The last part of the DNA fits TRBJ2-7 better; the J call may be wrong. The germline V gene encodes CDR1 SQVTM and CDR2 ANQGSEA. The CDR3 is 15 residues long. CDR3 DNA: TGCAGCGTTGCCCTAGCGGGAGCGTTTTCTGCCGAGCAGTACTTC. This translates into CSVALAGAFSAEQYF.

This chain joins TRBV13 and TRBJ2-7, with unresolved D. Trimming took 2 bases from V and 7 from J, leaving 6 bases between them. Germline values: CDR1 PRHDT, CDR2 FYEKMQ (reference sequence). The CDR3 runs to 11 residues. This CDR3 is CASSLQWEQYF. The CDR3 DNA sequence: TGTGCCAGCAGCTTACAATGGGAGCAGTACTTC.

In this sample, this clone turned up a few times. V and J are TRBV6-4 and TRBJ2-2, with D perhaps matching TRBD2 (6 bases). Looked up from germline, CDR1 is MRHNA and CDR2 is SNTAGT. There are 15 residues in the CDR3. Trimming removed 6 bases at V and 3 bases at J, with 14 bases between. The CDR3 nucleotides are TGTGCCAGCAGCGTCGCGGGCGGGGACACCGGGGAGCTGTTTTTT. It translates to CASSVAGGDTGELFF.

The V and J genes are TRBV7-2 and TRBJ2-7; TRBD1 matches 12 bases. The J segment lost 8 bases and the V segment lost 5 bases, leaving 13 bases of the junction unmatched. The CDR3 loop spans 16 amino acids. CDR1 is SGHTA, CDR2 FQGNSA, per germline. The CDR3 bases are TGTGCCAGCAGCCCGGGACGTCCGGGACAGGGGGCCCAGCAGTACTTC. This sequence encodes CASSPGRPGQGAQQYF.

In this sample, this clone is medium-sized. Other DNA sequences in the same sample also yield this CDR3. V is TRBV7-9 and J is TRBJ2-2, with D uncertain. This CDR3 contains 14 residues. V dropped 2 bases and J dropped 0 bases, with 4 bases sitting between them. CDR1 SEHNR and CDR2 FQNEAQ come from the germline V gene (reference sequence). Written as DNA, the CDR3 is TGTGCCAGCAGCTTAAACCCGAACACCGGGGAGCTGTTTTTT. The encoded protein is CASSLNPNTGELFF. Full variable domain (rest looked up from reference TRBV7-9 and TRBJ2-2): DTGVSQNPRHKITKRGQNVTFRCDPISEHNRLYWYRQTLGQGPEFLTYFQNEAQLEKSRLLSDRFSAERPKGSFSTLEIQRTEQGDSAMYLCASSLNPNTGELFFGEGSRLTVL.

The chain joins TRBV5-1 to TRBJ2-3; 7 positions match TRBD2. CDR3 size: 15 residues. Germline CDR1 and CDR2: SGHRS and YFSETQ. After removal of 7 bases from V and 7 bases from J, the junction contained 15 bases not matched to a gene. The CDR3 reads CASLLTGGDRHTQYF. The CDR3 DNA follows: TGCGCCAGCCTCCTCACGGGGGGAGATCGGCATACGCAGTATTTT.

The chain links TRBV19 to TRBJ2-2; no firm D call. The germline V gene encodes CDR1 LNHDA and CDR2 SQIVND (reference sequence). The V end was cut by 7 bases, the J end by 5 bases, with 8 bases between. The CDR3 runs 12 residues. In DNA, the CDR3 is TGTGCCAGTACGTTTGGGACCGGGGAGCTGTTTTTT. This gives the protein CASTFGTGELFF.

This clone is labeled large. This chain connects TRBV7-9 to TRBJ2-2; D remains ambiguous. This CDR3 is 14 amino acids long. Per germline, CDR1 SEHNR and CDR2 FQNEAQ (reference sequence). Deletions cut 5 bases from V and 2 bases from J, with 9 bases between. The CDR3 DNA follows: TGTGCCAGCAGCCGCAACCCCAACACCGGGGAGCTGTTTTTT. It specifies CASSRNPNTGELFF.

In its sample, this clone was seen once. This sequence joins TRBV7-8 and TRBJ2-7, with D tentatively TRBD2 (6 bases). The germline CDR1 and CDR2 sequences are SGHVS and FQNEAQ. Trimming cost V 1 base and J 0 bases, with 10 bases left between them. The CDR3 extends over 15 amino acids. Here the CDR3 DNA reads TGTGCCAGCAGCTTAGAGCGGGCACCCTCCTACGAGCAGTACTTC. Protein: CASSLERAPSYEQYF.

This sequence joins TRBV20-1 and TRBJ2-7; D gene unclear. The germline V gene has CDR1 DFQATT and CDR2 SNEGSKA (reference sequence). V gave up 7 bases and J gave up 7 bases, with 14 bases separating them. The CDR3 runs to 11 residues. In DNA, the CDR3 is TGCAGTGGAAGGATCATTGATGAGCAGTACTTC. As protein: CSGRIIDEQYF.

The genes are TRBV6-5 and TRBJ2-7; D not resolved. CDR3 length: 14 amino acids. The V end was cut by 2 bases, the J end by 2 bases, with 10 bases between. Per germline, CDR1 MNHEY and CDR2 SVGAGI. CDR3 nucleotides: TGTGCCAGCAGTTACGCCGGGCCTACCTACGAGCAGTACTTC. Translated: CASSYAGPTYEQYF.

The chain uses TRBV15 and TRBJ1-1; TRBD1 is a possible D gene (6 bases). The CDR3 totals 16 residues. Per the germline V gene, CDR1 is LNHNV and CDR2 is YYDKDF (reference sequence). Trimming removed 1 base at V and 1 base at J, with 13 bases between. The DNA for the CDR3 is TGTGCCACCAGCAGAGCCCAAACAGGGCCGAACACTGAAGCTTTCTTT. This codes for CATSRAQTGPNTEAFF.

The genes are TRBV9 and TRBJ2-3; D gene unclear. The germline V gene encodes CDR1 SGDLS and CDR2 YYNGEE. The CDR3 extends over 15 amino acids. V shed 7 bases and J shed 0 bases, with 15 bases lying between them. CDR3: CASCKGRASTDTQYF. The CDR3 nucleotides read TGTGCCAGCTGTAAGGGCCGGGCGAGCACAGATACGCAGTATTTT.

The V call is TRBV6-1, the J call TRBJ2-1; D gene uncertain. From germline, CDR1 is MNHNS and CDR2 SASEGT. V gave up 1 base and J gave up 4 bases, with 11 bases separating them. This CDR3 has 15 residues. In nucleotides, the CDR3 is TGTGCCAGCAGTGAAGGGTCAGAACCTTACAATGAGCAGTTCTTC. Amino acid sequence: CASSEGSEPYNEQFF.

The rearrangement joins TRBV4-1 to TRBJ1-2, with D possibly being TRBD1 (5 bases). V was clipped by 0 bases and J by 6 bases, with 23 bases between them. The CDR3 runs to 18 residues. CDR1 and CDR2 (germline): MGHRA, YSYEKL. CDR3 bases: TGCGCCAGCAGCCAAGATGGAGGCAGAGAGGGGCTTACCCATGGCTACACCTTC. This gives the protein CASSQDGGREGLTHGYTF.

The chain employs TRBV11-2 and TRBJ2-1, with D maybe TRBD2 (6 bases). Germline assignment: CDR1 SGHAT and CDR2 FQNNGV. The CDR3 has 14 amino acids. Trimming left V 6 bases short and J 2 bases short, with 11 bases between. The CDR3 loop is CASSGDWPYNEQFF. CDR3 DNA: TGTGCCAGCAGTGGGGACTGGCCCTACAATGAGCAGTTCTTC.

J is TRBJ2-3 and V is TRBV29-1; 11 bases are a match to TRBD2. The CDR3 spans 14 residues. Germline loops: CDR1 SQVTM, CDR2 ANQGSEA. J was trimmed by 9 bases and V by 6 bases; bases with no gene match: 11. The CDR3 loop is CSVGTSGTGWTQYF. For the CDR3, the DNA is TGCAGCGTGGGGACTAGCGGTACGGGGTGGACGCAGTATTTT.